The 20 T cell receptor beta chains in this list originate from one sample, sequenced in a study of tumor and adjacent non-tumor tissue in lung cancer. This sample's RNA came from whole unsorted tissue. Distant lung tissue was collected more than 3 cm away from the tumor edge. A modified ARM-PCR protocol with three rounds of nested PCR amplified TCRbeta. Each CDR3 protein is one row after TCRdb ran MiXCR on the multiplex PCR reads. Among approximately 120,000 distinct CDR3 sequences, about 61% were seen once, and the ten largest hold 19%. Sequenced material: distant non-tumor lung tissue. Every receptor here comes from a man aged 55 to 69 with non-small cell lung cancer.

This clonotype has a count of ten or more. The chain joins TRBV7-9 to TRBJ2-3; tentative D call: TRBD2 (5 bases). Trimming cost V 0 bases and J 3 bases, with 7 bases left between them. Germline V gene sequence: CDR1 SEHNR, CDR2 FQNEAQ (reference sequence). This CDR3 is built from 14 residues. CDR3 sequence (DNA): TGTGCCAGCAGCTTAGCGGGAGCTACAGATACGCAGTATTTT. Amino acids: CASSLAGATDTQYF.

Worth noting for this clonotype: A much larger clone sits a single nucleotide away, making a read error possible. This sequence joins TRBV6-6 and TRBJ2-1; 8 nucleotides agree with TRBD2. CDR3 length: 15 residues. Germline CDR1 and CDR2: MNHNY and SVGAGI (reference sequence). With V trimmed by 7 bases and J by 6 bases, 11 bases remained unmatched. CDR3 nucleotides: TGTGCCAGCATAAACGGGGGGGGCAGAATCAATGAGCAGTTCTTC. It specifies CASINGGGRINEQFF.

The chain uses TRBV20-1 and TRBJ1-5; 7 nucleotides align to TRBD1. Germline loops: CDR1 DFQATT, CDR2 SNEGSKA (reference sequence). CDR3 length equals 12 residues. V shed 5 bases, J shed 7 bases, and the junction held 5 bases outside the gene matches. The CDR3 sequence: CSAGGQAQPQHF. The CDR3, as DNA: TGCAGTGCTGGAGGACAGGCCCAGCCCCAGCATTTT.

Regarding this clonotype: The junction departs from germline at one end; a sequencing error may be responsible. The chain carries TRBV20-1 and TRBJ2-7; D is ambiguous. CDR1 is DFQATT and CDR2 is SNEGSKA in the germline V gene (reference sequence). This CDR3 contains 15 residues. The CDR3 protein is CSARVRGSHSYDQYF. The CDR3 DNA follows: TGCAGTGCTAGAGTTAGAGGCAGCCACTCCTACGATCAGTACTTC.

Of note for this clonotype: This may come from a read error, since a much larger clone is one base off. This sequence joins TRBV15 and TRBJ2-7; D gene uncertain. The CDR3 has 16 residues. CDR1 is LNHNV and CDR2 is YYDKDF in the germline V gene (reference sequence). V was trimmed by 0 bases and J by 1 base, leaving 13 bases between them. The CDR3 region has the DNA TGTGCCACCAGCAGAGATCTCCAGGTGCCTTCCTACGAGCAGTACTTC. Translation: CATSRDLQVPSYEQYF.

The CDR3 region has the DNA TGTGCCAGCAGCTTGGTAGGTATGTCCGGGGAGGGCTCCTACAATGAGCAGTTCTTC. Translation gives CASSLVGMSGEGSYNEQFF. The chain combines TRBV11-2 with TRBJ2-1; 7 bases match TRBD2. V lost 3 bases and J lost 0; bases outside the gene matches: 14. Per the germline V gene, CDR1 is SGHAT and CDR2 is FQNNGV. This CDR3 is 19 amino acids long.

This clonotype occurred a few times. A much more abundant neighbour one base away suggests this may be a read error. This chain connects TRBV5-1 to TRBJ2-5; 8 positions agree with TRBD1. Unmatched junction bases numbered 6, after V lost 4 bases and J lost 10 bases. Germline assignment: CDR1 SGHRS and CDR2 YFSETQ. CDR3 size: 12 residues. In DNA form, the CDR3 reads TGCGCCAGCAGCACGACAGGGGACGACCAGTACTTC. This translates into CASSTTGDDQYF.

Concerning this clonotype itself: Since no conserved phenylalanine or tryptophan closes the CDR3, a read error is the likely cause. The DNA is left out, because the CDR3 cannot be placed on it with certainty; the CDR3 is given as TCRdb lists it. This chain uses TRBV5-5 with TRBJ1-6; the D call in the table, TRBD1, was not verified against the DNA. Germline loops: CDR1 SGHKS, CDR2 YYEKEE (reference sequence). 15 amino acids form the CDR3, both terminal residues included. CDR3 in amino acids: CASSSTGVLGSPLHS.

Concerning this clonotype: One end of the junction is discordant with germline, which a read error may explain. The chain joins TRBV11-3 to TRBJ2-3; unclear D gene. Germline values: CDR1 SGHNT, CDR2 YENEEA. The CDR3 loop spans 13 amino acids. The CDR3 nucleotides read TGTGCCAGCAGCTTAGGAGAGAGAGATATGCAGTATTTT. Its translation: CASSLGERDMQYF.

In its sample, this clonotype was seen a few times. The rearrangement links TRBV12-3 or TRBV12-4 to TRBJ1-5; possible D gene TRBD1, 6 bases. The CDR3 contains 14 residues. V lost 9 bases, J lost 6 bases, and 18 bases lay in between. Written as DNA, the CDR3 is TGTGCCAGTACCATTGGGGGGCCAGGTCAGCCCCAGCATTTT. Encoded protein: CASTIGGPGQPQHF.

In regard to this clonotype: One end of the junction is discordant with germline, which a read error may explain. The chain is built from TRBV12-3 or TRBV12-4 and TRBJ1-6; D is unresolved. The CDR3 contains 13 residues. The CDR3 DNA is TGTGCCAGCACCCGCTCCTATAATTCACCTCTCCAATTT. It encodes CASTRSYNSPLQF.

For this clonotype: It may be a read error: a sequence one base away is much more abundant. The CDR3 sequence is CASCLSGTVKTNYGYTF. The CDR3 DNA follows: TGTGCCAGCTGTTTATCCGGGACCGTGAAAACTAACTATGGCTACACCTTC. This chain uses TRBV12-3 or TRBV12-4 with TRBJ1-2; a possible D gene is TRBD1 (5 bases). CDR3 size: 17 residues.

To note about this clonotype: This is likely a read error, given that the CDR3 carries no conserved phenylalanine or tryptophan at its end. The gene calls are TRBV11-2 and TRBJ2-7, with 8 bases matching TRBD2. CDR3 length: 16 residues. Germline V CDR1 and CDR2: SGHAT, FQNNGV. Unmatched junction bases numbered 11, after V lost 3 bases and J lost 4 bases. In DNA, the CDR3 is TGTGCCAGCAGCTTGGGGGCTAGCGGGTACCCTTACGAGCAGTACTTG. Amino acids: CASSLGASGYPYEQYL.

The chain recombines TRBV12-3 or TRBV12-4 with TRBJ2-1; 8 bases are shared with TRBD1. CDR3 length: 15 residues. J was trimmed by 4 bases and V by 9 bases; bases with no gene match: 11. The CDR3 bases are TGTGCCAGTACCTCACAGGGGGTGCGGTACAATGAGCAGTTCTTC. Protein product: CASTSQGVRYNEQFF.

Comments on this clonotype: One end of the junction fails to match germline, which may point to a read error. The chain has TRBV5-6 and TRBJ2-1; D unresolved. The CDR3 runs 15 residues. Germline values: CDR1 SGHDT, CDR2 YYEEEE. The CDR3 DNA reads as TGTGCCAGCAGCTTGGGCAGACTGCCGGGCAATAAGCAGTTCTTC. This sequence encodes CASSLGRLPGNKQFF.

On this clonotype itself: Sequence at one end of the junction differs from germline and may be a read error. V usage is TRBV6-6 and J usage is TRBJ1-3; possible D gene TRBD1, 6 bases. CDR3 length equals 17 residues. From germline, CDR1 is MNHNY and CDR2 SVGAGI (reference sequence). The CDR3 sequence is CASSYNRAGDNGTTIYF. CDR3 coding DNA: TGTGCCAGCAGTTATAATCGGGCAGGGGATAATGGAACCACCATATATTTT.

As to this clonotype: The CDR3 does not close with the conserved phenylalanine or tryptophan, likely indicating a read error. V usage is TRBV29-1 and J usage is TRBJ1-2; maybe TRBD1 (6 bases). The CDR3 loop spans 12 amino acids. Germline V CDR1 and CDR2: SQVTM, ANQGSEA. CDR3 coding DNA: TGCAGTGGAAGCGAAGGGGGCTATGGCTACACCTAC. It yields the protein CSGSEGGYGYTY.

This clonotype came up once. A junction end diverges from the germline sequence, so it may reflect a read error. This rearrangement joins TRBV6-5 to TRBJ2-2; TRBD2 is a possible D gene (5 bases). Germline V gives CDR1 MNHEY, CDR2 SVGAGI. The CDR3 is 15 residues long. In DNA form, the CDR3 reads TGTGCCAGCAAATCCGCAGAGACGAACACCGGGAAGCTGTTTTTT. It specifies CASKSAETNTGKLFF.

On this clonotype: The junction shows a germline mismatch at one end, possibly a read error. This chain connects TRBV6-5 to TRBJ1-4; D possibly corresponds to TRBD1 (5 bases). This CDR3 is built from 14 residues. Germline lookup yields CDR1 MNHEY and CDR2 SVGAGI. CDR3 region: CASSPGFGNEKLFF. DNA of the CDR3: TGTGCCAGCAGCCCAGGGTTTGGTAATGAAAAGCTGTTTTTT.

This clonotype was seen only a few times. This clone may be a read error of a much larger clone one base away. The rearrangement links TRBV14 to TRBJ2-7; TRBD1 matches 7 bases. Germline CDR1 reads SGHDN; CDR2 reads FVKESK. This CDR3 comprises 14 residues. The CDR3 nucleotides read TGTGTCAGCAGCCCTCGACAGGGCCCATACGAGCAGTACTTC. It yields the protein CVSSPRQGPYEQYF.